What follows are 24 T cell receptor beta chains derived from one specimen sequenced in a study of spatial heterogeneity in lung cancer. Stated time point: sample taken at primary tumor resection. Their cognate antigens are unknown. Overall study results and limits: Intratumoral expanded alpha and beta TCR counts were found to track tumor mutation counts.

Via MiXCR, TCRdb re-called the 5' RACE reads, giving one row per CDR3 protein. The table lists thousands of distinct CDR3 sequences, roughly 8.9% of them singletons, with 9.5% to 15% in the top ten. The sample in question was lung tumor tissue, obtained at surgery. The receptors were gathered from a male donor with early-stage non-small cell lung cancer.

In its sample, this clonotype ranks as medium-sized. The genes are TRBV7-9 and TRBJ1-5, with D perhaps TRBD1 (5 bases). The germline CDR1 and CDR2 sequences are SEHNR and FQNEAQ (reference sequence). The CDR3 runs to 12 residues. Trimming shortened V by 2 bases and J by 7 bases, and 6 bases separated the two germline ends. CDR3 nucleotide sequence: TGTGCCAGCAGCTTACGGGGGCAGCCCCAGCATTTT. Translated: CASSLRGQPQHF.

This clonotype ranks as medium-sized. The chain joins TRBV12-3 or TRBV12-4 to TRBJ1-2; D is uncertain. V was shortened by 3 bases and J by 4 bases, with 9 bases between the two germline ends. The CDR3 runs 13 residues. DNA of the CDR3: TGTGCCAGCAGTTTGGGTAGGACCTATGGCTACACCTTC. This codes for CASSLGRTYGYTF.

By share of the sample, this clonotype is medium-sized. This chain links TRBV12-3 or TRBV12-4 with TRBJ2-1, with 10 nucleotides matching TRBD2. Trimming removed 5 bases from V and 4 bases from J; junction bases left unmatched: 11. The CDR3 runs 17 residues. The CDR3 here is CASSRLTERGGYNEQFF. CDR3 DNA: TGTGCCAGCAGTCGCCTCACGGAGCGGGGGGGGTACAATGAGCAGTTCTTC.

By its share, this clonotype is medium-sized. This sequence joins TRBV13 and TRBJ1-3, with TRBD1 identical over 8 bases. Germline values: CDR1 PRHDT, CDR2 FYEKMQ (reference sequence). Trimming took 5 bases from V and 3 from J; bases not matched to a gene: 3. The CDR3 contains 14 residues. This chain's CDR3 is CASSRQGSGNTIYF. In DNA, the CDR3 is TGTGCCAGCAGCCGACAGGGGAGTGGAAACACCATATATTTT.

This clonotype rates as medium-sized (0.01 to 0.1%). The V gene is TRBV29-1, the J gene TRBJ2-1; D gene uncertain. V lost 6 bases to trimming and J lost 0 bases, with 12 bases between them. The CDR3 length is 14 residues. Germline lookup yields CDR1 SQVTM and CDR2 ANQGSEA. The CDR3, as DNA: TGCAGCGTCGATGGGCATTACTCCTACAATGAGCAGTTCTTC. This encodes CSVDGHYSYNEQFF.

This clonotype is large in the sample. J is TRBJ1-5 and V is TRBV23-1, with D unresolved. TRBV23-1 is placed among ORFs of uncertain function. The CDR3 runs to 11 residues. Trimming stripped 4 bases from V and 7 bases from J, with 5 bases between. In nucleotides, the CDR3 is TGCGCCAGCAGTCGTCAGCAGCCCCAGCATTTT. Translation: CASSRQQPQHF.

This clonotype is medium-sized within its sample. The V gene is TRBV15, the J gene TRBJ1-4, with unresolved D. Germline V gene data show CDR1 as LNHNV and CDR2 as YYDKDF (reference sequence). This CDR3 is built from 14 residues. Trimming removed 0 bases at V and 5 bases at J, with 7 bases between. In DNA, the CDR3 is TGTGCCACCAGCAGAGATTTGGGGAATGAAAAACTGTTTTTT. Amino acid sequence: CATSRDLGNEKLFF.

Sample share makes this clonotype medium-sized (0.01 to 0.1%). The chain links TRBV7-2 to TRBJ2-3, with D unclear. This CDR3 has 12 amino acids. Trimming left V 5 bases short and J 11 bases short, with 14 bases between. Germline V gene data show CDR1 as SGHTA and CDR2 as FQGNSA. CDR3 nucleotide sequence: TGTGCCAGCAGCCCGGGTCCGAATGAGCAGTATTTT. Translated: CASSPGPNEQYF.

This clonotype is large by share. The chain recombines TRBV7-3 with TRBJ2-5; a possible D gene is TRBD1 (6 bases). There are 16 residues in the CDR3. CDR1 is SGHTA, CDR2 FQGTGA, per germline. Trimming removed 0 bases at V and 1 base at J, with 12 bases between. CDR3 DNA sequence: TGTGCCAGCAGCTTAACGGGGCAGGGGCCCCAAGAGACCCAGTACTTC. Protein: CASSLTGQGPQETQYF.

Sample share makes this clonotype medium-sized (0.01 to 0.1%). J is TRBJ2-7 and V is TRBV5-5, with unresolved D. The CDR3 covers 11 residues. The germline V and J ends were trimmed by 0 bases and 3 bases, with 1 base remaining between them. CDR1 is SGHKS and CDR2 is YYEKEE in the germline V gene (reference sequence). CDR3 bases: TGTGCCAGCAGCTTGGGCTACGAGCAGTACTTC. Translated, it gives CASSLGYEQYF.

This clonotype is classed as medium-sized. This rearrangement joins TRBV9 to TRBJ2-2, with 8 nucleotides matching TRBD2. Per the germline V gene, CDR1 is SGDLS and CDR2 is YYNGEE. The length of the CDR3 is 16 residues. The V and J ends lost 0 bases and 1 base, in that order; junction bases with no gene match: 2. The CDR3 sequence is CASSVASGRNTGELFF. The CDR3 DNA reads TGTGCCAGCAGCGTAGCAAGCGGGAGGAACACCGGGGAGCTGTTTTTT. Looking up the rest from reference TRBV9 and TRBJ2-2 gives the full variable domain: DSGVTQTPKHLITATGQRVTLRCSPRSGDLSVYWYQQSLDQGLQFLIQYYNGEERAKGNILERFSAQQFPDLHSELNLSSLELGDSALYFCASSVASGRNTGELFFGEGSRLTVL.

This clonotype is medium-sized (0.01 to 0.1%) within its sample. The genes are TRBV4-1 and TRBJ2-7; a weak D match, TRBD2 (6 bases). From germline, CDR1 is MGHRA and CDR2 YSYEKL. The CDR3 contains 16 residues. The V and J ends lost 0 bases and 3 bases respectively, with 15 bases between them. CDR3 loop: CASSQDRAGTLYEQYF. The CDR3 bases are TGCGCCAGCAGCCAAGATCGCGCGGGAACCCTCTACGAGCAGTACTTC.

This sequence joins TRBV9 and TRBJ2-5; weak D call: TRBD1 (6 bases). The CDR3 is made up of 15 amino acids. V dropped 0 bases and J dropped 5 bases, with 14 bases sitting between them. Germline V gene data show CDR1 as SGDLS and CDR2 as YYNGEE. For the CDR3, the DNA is TGTGCCAGCAGCGTAGATACAGGGATGGAGGAGACCCAGTACTTC. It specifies CASSVDTGMEETQYF.

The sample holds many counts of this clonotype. CDR3 bases: TGTGCCAGCAGTCCCGACAGTGCCTCTGGAAACACCATATATTTT. Its translation: CASSPDSASGNTIYF. This rearrangement joins TRBV12-3 or TRBV12-4 to TRBJ1-3; D might be TRBD1 (5 bases). The CDR3 runs 15 residues. The V gene lost 5 bases and the J gene lost 0 bases, with 11 bases spanning the gap.

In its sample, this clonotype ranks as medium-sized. The chain's CDR3 is CATQIGREEKLFF. DNA of the CDR3: TGTGCCACCCAGATCGGCAGGGAGGAAAAACTGTTTTTT. The V and J genes are TRBV6-6 and TRBJ1-4; D is possibly TRBD1 (5 bases). From germline, CDR1 is MNHNY and CDR2 SVGAGI (reference sequence). The CDR3 is 13 amino acids. V dropped 10 bases and J dropped 8 bases, with 17 bases sitting between them.

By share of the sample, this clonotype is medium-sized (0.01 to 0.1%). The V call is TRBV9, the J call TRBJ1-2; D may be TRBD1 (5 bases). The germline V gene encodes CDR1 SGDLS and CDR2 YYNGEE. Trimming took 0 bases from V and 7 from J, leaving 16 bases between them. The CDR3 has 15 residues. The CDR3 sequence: CASSVEPGTAGGYTF. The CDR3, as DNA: TGTGCCAGCAGCGTAGAGCCAGGGACGGCTGGTGGCTACACCTTC. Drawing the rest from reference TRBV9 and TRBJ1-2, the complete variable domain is DSGVTQTPKHLITATGQRVTLRCSPRSGDLSVYWYQQSLDQGLQFLIQYYNGEERAKGNILERFSAQQFPDLHSELNLSSLELGDSALYFCASSVEPGTAGGYTFGSGTRLTVV.

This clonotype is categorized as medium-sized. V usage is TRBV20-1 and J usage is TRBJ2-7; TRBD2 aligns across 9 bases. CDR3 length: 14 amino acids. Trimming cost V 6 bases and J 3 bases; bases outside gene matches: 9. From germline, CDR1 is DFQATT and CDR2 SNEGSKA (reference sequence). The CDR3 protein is CSAPGRGGLYEQYF. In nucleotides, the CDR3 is TGCAGTGCCCCCGGGCGGGGGGGCCTCTACGAGCAGTACTTC.

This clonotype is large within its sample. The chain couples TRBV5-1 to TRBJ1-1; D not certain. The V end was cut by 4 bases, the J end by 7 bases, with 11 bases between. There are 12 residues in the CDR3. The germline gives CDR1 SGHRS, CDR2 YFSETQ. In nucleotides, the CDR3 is TGCGCCAGCAGCCCATATGGCAATGAAGCTTTCTTT. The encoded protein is CASSPYGNEAFF.

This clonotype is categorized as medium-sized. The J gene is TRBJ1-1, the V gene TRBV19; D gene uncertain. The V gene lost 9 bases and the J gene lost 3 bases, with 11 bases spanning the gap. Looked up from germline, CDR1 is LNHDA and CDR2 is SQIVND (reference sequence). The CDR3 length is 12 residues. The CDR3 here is CARTAVHTEAFF. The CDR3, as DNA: TGTGCCAGAACTGCCGTCCACACTGAAGCTTTCTTT.

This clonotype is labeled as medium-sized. CDR3: CSASGQGDFDEQYF. The CDR3 nucleotides read TGCAGTGCTAGTGGACAGGGGGATTTCGACGAGCAGTACTTC. The chain employs TRBV20-1 and TRBJ2-7, with 10 bases lining up with TRBD1. CDR3 length: 14 residues. Germline CDR1 reads DFQATT; CDR2 reads SNEGSKA (reference sequence). The trim removed 3 bases at V and 5 bases at J, leaving 7 bases unmatched.

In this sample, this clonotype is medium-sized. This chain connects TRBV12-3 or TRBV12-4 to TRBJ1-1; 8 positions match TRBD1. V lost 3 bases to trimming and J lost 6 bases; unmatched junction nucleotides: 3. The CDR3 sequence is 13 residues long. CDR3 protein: CASSFQGAAEAFF. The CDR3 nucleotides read TGTGCCAGCAGTTTTCAGGGGGCCGCTGAAGCTTTCTTT.

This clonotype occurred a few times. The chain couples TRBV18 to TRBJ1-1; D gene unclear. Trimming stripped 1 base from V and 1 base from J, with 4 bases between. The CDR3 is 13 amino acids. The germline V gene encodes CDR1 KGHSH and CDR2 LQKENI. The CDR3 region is CASSPQGNTEAFF. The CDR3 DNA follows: TGTGCCAGCTCACCACAGGGGAACACTGAAGCTTTCTTT.

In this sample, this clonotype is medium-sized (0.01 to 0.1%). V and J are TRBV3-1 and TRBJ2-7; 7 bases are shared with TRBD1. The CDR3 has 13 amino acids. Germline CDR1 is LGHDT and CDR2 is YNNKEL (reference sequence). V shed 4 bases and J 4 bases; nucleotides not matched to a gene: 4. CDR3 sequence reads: CASSRGTAYEQYF. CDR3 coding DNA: TGTGCCAGCAGCCGGGGGACAGCTTACGAGCAGTACTTC.

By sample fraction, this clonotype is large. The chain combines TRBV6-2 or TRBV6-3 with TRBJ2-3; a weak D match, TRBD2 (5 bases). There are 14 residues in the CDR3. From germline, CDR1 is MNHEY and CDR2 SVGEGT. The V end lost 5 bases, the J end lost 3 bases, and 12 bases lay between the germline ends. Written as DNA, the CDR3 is TGTGCCAGCAGTACTGAGGGTTGGACAGATACGCAGTATTTT. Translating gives CASSTEGWTDTQYF.